This T cell receptor (beta chain) was obtained from a study of human T cells and chemical hapten exposure. Study results and caveats: Expanded TCRs made up significantly more big CDR3 similarity clusters than controls did. Those TCRs sitting above 1 in 1000 frequency stayed the same with DPC sensitization.

Concerning this clonotype: The antigen is undetermined.

The study used a library that attached unique molecular identifiers to individual cDNA molecules. TCRdb reanalysed the RACE reads using MiXCR and keeps one entry per CDR3 protein. The sample gives roughly 260,000 distinct CDR3 sequences, 8.6% of which show up once; over 2% is in the top ten. The ends were cut back, 5 bases at V and 1 base at J, with 9 bases in the middle. Germline CDR1 DFQATT, CDR2 SNEGSKA (reference sequence). This CDR3 spans 13 amino acids. Specified time point: pre-sensitization, week 0. As to treatment: therapeutic diphenylcyclopropenone sensitization with weekly scalp DPC. The V call is TRBV20-1, the J call TRBJ1-5; TRBD1 is a possible D gene (5 bases). The sequence was collected from a woman aged 40 to 50 with alopecia areata. Some clones in this sample may be carry-over from other donors' samples. This specimen was whole blood, taken in connection with sensitization to the hapten diphenylcyclopropenone (DPC). The CDR3 loop reads CSASKGSNQPQHF. In nucleotides, the CDR3 is TGCAGTGCTTCCAAGGGGAGCAATCAGCCCCAGCATTTT.